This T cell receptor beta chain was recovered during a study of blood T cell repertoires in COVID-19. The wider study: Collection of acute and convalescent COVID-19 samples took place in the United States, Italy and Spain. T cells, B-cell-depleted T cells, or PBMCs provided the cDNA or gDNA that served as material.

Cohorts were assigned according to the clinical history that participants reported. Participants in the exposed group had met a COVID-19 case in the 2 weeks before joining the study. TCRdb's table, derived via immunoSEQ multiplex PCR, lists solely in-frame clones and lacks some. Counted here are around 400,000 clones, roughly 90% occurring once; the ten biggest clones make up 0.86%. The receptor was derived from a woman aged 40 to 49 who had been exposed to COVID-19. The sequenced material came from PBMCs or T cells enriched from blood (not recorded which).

In DNA, the CDR3 is TGTGCCAGCAGCTTGGGCGACAGGGGAAGGGCCGAGCAGTACTTC. Its protein is CASSLGDRGRAEQYF. The rearrangement joins TRBV5-6 to TRBJ2-7; TRBD1 matches at 8 bases. The CDR3 length is 15 residues. V was pared by 0 bases and J by 6 bases, with 8 bases of the junction left unmatched. From germline, CDR1 is SGHDT and CDR2 YYEEEE.